These 6 T cell receptor beta chains share one sample of origin, sequenced in a study of blood T cell repertoires in COVID-19. TCRdb's table, derived via immunoSEQ multiplex PCR, lists solely in-frame clones and lacks some. The repertoire holds 150,000 to 200,000 clones, with approximately 79% as singletons. Specimen: peripheral blood. The receptors shown here come from a woman aged 55-75 years with COVID-19, enrolled during active disease.

The chain carries TRBV7-2 and TRBJ2-1, with a tentative D call TRBD1 (7 bases). The V end was cut by 5 bases, the J end by 8 bases, with 22 bases between. The CDR3 contains 16 residues. Germline V gene data show CDR1 as SGHTA and CDR2 as FQGNSA. The CDR3, as DNA: TGTGCCAGCAGCCGCGGGGACAGCAGGTTGGGCCATGAGCAGTTCTTC. Protein sequence: CASSRGDSRLGHEQFF.

This chain links TRBV5-1 with TRBJ1-1; D uncertain. Trimming removed 0 bases from V and 0 bases from J, with 15 bases in between. The length of the CDR3 is 17 residues. The germline CDR1 and CDR2 sequences are SGHRS and YFSETQ. The CDR3 DNA is TGCGCCAGCAGCTTGGCCGTAAGTTCGGGGATGAACACTGAAGCTTTCTTT. Residues: CASSLAVSSGMNTEAFF. Together with reference TRBV5-1 and TRBJ1-1, the CDR3 gives the full variable domain: KAGVTQTPRYLIKTRGQQVTLSCSPISGHRSVSWYQQTPGQGLQFLFEYFSETQRNKGNFPGRFSGRQFSNSRSEMNVSTLELGDSALYLCASSLAVSSGMNTEAFFGQGTRLTVV.

Here the CDR3 DNA reads TGCAGCGCCGATTGGGCAGCGGCGGATACGCAGTATTTT. As protein: CSADWAAADTQYF. The rearrangement uses TRBV29-1 and TRBJ2-3; a possible D gene is TRBD2 (5 bases). Looked up from germline, CDR1 is SQVTM and CDR2 is ANQGSEA. The CDR3 has 13 residues. V shed 7 bases and J shed 6 bases, with 17 bases lying between them.

The rearrangement links TRBV19 to TRBJ1-1; 7 nucleotides align to TRBD1. V was clipped by 6 bases and J by 0 bases; unmatched bases: 10. CDR1 and CDR2 from the germline V gene are LNHDA and SQIVND (reference sequence). This CDR3 is built from 16 residues. The CDR3 bases are TGTGCCAGTAGACGTCCAGAGGGGGCGGTGAACACTGAAGCTTTCTTT. It translates to CASRRPEGAVNTEAFF.

This clone was observed a few times. V usage is TRBV7-3 and J usage is TRBJ1-1, with D possibly matching TRBD1 (6 bases). The V gene lost 1 base and the J gene lost 1 base, with 10 bases spanning the gap. Germline V gene data show CDR1 as SGHTA and CDR2 as FQGTGA. This CDR3 is built from 15 residues. The CDR3, as DNA: TGTGCCAGCAGCTTAAAACAGGGTCCGAACACTGAAGCTTTCTTT. This sequence encodes CASSLKQGPNTEAFF.

The rearrangement joins TRBV5-5 to TRBJ2-3; 13 bases line up with TRBD2. The V and J ends lost 3 bases and 2 bases, in that order; junction bases with no gene match: 9. Germline assignment: CDR1 SGHKS and CDR2 YYEKEE (reference sequence). This CDR3 has 18 amino acids. As DNA, the CDR3 is TGTGCCAGCAGCTGGACCCAGACTAGCGGGAGGTCCACAGATACGCAGTATTTT. Its translation: CASSWTQTSGRSTDTQYF.